One TCR beta chain is described in this entry. The data stem from a study of blood T cell repertoires in COVID-19. There are 15 residues in the CDR3. V dropped 3 bases and J dropped 5 bases, with 13 bases sitting between them. Germline assignment: CDR1 LNHDA and CDR2 SQIVND (reference sequence). Only in-frame clones appear in the TCRdb table, and some are missing; sequencing was by immunoSEQ multiplex PCR. The data contain roughly 16,000 clones, approximately 85% of them singletons. The receptor was derived from a man in his 70s in a cohort sampled during active COVID-19. Sequencing input: peripheral blood. The V call is TRBV19, the J call TRBJ2-2, with a weak D call TRBD2 (6 bases). The CDR3 nucleotides read TGTGCCAGTAGTATGATCGGGGCGGGGACCGGGGAGCTGTTTTTT. Amino acids: CASSMIGAGTGELFF. The whole variable domain, filled in from reference TRBV19 and TRBJ2-2, reads DGGITQSPKYLFRKEGQNVTLSCEQNLNHDAMYWYRQDPGQGLRLIYYSQIVNDFQKGDIAEGYSVSREKKESFPLTVTSAQKNPTAFYLCASSMIGAGTGELFFGEGSRLTVL.